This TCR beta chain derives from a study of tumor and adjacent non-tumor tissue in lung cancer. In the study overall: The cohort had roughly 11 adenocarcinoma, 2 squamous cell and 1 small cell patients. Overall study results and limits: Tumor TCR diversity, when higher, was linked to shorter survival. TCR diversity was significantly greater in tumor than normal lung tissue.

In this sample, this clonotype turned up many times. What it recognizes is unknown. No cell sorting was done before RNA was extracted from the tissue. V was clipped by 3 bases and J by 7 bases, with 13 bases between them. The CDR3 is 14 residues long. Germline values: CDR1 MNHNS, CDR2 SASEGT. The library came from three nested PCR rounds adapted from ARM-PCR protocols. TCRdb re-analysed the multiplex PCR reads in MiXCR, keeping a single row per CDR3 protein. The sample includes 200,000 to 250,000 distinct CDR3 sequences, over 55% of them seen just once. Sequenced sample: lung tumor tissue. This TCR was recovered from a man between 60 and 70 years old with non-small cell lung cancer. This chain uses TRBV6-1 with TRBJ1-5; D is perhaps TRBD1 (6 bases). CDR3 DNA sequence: TGTGCCAGCAGTGAGGACAGATGGAACCAGCCCCAGCATTTT. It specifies CASSEDRWNQPQHF.